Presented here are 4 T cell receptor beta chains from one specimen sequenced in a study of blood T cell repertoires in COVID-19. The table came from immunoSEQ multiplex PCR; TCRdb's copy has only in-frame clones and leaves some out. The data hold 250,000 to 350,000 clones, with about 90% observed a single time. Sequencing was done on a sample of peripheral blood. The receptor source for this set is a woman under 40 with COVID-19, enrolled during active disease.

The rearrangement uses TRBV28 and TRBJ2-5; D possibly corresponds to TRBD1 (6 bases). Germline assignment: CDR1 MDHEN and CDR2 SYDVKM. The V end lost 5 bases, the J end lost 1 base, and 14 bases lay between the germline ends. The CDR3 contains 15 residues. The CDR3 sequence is CASSLPGTPQETQYF. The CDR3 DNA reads TGTGCCAGCAGTCTACCCGGGACACCCCAAGAGACCCAGTACTTC.

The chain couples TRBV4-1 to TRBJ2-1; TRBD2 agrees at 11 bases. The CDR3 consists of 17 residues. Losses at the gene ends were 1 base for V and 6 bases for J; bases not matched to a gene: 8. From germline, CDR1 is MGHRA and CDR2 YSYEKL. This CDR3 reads CASSQGSQTSGINEQFF. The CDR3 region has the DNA TGCGCCAGCAGCCAAGGGTCCCAGACTAGCGGGATCAATGAGCAGTTCTTC.

The CDR3 loop is CASSSQGYEQYF. The CDR3 DNA reads TGTGCCAGCAGCTCCCAGGGCTACGAGCAGTACTTC. This chain uses TRBV5-6 with TRBJ2-7; TRBD1 is a possible D gene (5 bases). V lost 3 bases, J lost 3 bases, and 7 bases lay in between. This CDR3 contains 12 residues. The germline V gene has CDR1 SGHDT and CDR2 YYEEEE.

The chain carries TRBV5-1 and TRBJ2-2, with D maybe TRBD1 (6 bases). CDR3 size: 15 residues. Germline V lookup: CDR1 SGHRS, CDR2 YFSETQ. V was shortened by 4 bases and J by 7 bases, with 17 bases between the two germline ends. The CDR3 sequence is CASSPHREPNGELFF. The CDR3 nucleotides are TGCGCCAGCAGCCCACACAGGGAACCTAACGGGGAGCTGTTTTTT.